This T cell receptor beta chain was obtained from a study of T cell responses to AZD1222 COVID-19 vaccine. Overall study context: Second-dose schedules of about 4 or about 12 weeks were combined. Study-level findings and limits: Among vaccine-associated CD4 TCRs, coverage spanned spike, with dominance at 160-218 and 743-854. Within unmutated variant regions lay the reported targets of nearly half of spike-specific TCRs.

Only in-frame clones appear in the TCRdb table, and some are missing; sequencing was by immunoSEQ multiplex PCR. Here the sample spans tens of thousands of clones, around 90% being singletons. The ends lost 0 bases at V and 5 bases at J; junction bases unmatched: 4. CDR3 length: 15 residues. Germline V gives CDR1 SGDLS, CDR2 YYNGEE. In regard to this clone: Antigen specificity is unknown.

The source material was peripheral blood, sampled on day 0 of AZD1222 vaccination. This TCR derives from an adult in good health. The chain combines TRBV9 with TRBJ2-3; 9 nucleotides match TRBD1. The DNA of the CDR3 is TGTGCCAGCAGCGTAGAGGGACAGGGAGGAGATACGCAGTATTTT. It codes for CASSVEGQGGDTQYF.